This record covers a single TCR beta chain. Antigen: not known. The sample originates from a study of identifying expanded T cells in peripheral blood. General study results and limits: Variance in clone template counts between roughly two-week samples significantly increased with total template count across all healthy donors. Differentially abundant clones: 0.95 to 1.5 between replicates, about 16 at approximately 13 days, 19 to 20 at four.

The CDR3 loop spans 16 amino acids. Germline assignment: CDR1 SGHKS and CDR2 YYEKEE (reference sequence). V dropped 4 bases and J dropped 8 bases, with 19 bases sitting between them. The table came from immunoSEQ multiplex PCR; TCRdb's copy has only in-frame clones and leaves some out. In the table there are approximately 100,000 clones, approximately 90% of which are singletons. Healthy donors had no documented immune events, such as infections, while sampled. V and J are TRBV5-5 and TRBJ1-6; weak D call: TRBD1 (5 bases). The sequence came from a person between 18 and 75 years old in good health. The sequenced sample consisted of blood. CDR3 sequence reads: CASSPWGGLEHSPLHF. In DNA form, the CDR3 reads TGTGCCAGCAGCCCCTGGGGGGGGTTAGAGCATTCACCCCTCCACTTT. Full variable domain (missing parts from reference TRBV5-5 and TRBJ1-6): DAGVTQSPTHLIKTRGQQVTLRCSPISGHKSVSWYQQVLGQGPQFIFQYYEKEERGRGNFPDRFSARQFPNYSSELNVNALLLGDSALYLCASSPWGGLEHSPLHFGNGTRLTVT.